The clone carrying this T cell receptor beta chain has only a few counts. This sample is drawn from a study of technical replicates of blood from several donors. This CDR3 is 13 amino acids long. The germline gives CDR1 SGHRS, CDR2 YFSETQ. V gave up 0 bases and J gave up 1 base, with 5 bases separating them. Generated by immunoSEQ multiplex PCR, the TCRdb table keeps only in-frame clones and is missing some. Found here are some 85,000 clones, around 96% of them singletons; the top ten hold around 0.31%. The chain uses TRBV5-1 and TRBJ2-7; no clear D. This TCR was sampled from a human donor in good health. Sequencing was carried out using T cells isolated from PBMCs. The chain's CDR3 is CASSLGQSYEQYF. CDR3 bases: TGCGCCAGCAGCTTGGGGCAGTCCTACGAGCAGTACTTC.